These T cell receptor beta chains were read from a single sample in a study of cytomegalovirus exposure and HLA in healthy donors. Sequenced by immunoSEQ multiplex PCR; TCRdb stores in-frame clones only, minus some. The sample holds some 110,000 clones; around 85% are singletons and the top ten take 3.6%. Source material: PBMCs. Receptor source: a man aged 60 to 69 in good health and CMV-seronegative. CDR3s include the opening cysteine and the closing phenylalanine or tryptophan. Fields, in order: CDR3 DNA, CDR3 protein, clone size, CDR3 length, D gene, J gene, V gene. D genes are given only for firm matches. Clone size is shown for a subset of rows, as once, few, many or a class of expanded clone.

TGTGCCATCAGTGAGTCCACCGGGACAGGGGGAAAACTATACAATGAGCAGTTCTTC,CAISESTGTGGKLYNEQFF,-,19,TRBD1,TRBJ2-1,TRBV10-3
TGTGCCAGCAGTAGACAGGGCGGGACTGAAGCTTTCTTT,CASSRQGGTEAFF,few,13,TRBD1,TRBJ1-1,TRBV6-6
TGTGCCAGCAGCAAGGCGGCCGGAGCCTACAATGAGCAGTTCTTC,CASSKAAGAYNEQFF,-,15,-,TRBJ2-1,TRBV21-1
TGTGCCAGCCGCAGTTATAGCAATCAGCCCCAGCATTTT,CASRSYSNQPQHF,once,13,-,TRBJ1-5,TRBV28
TGTTCCAGCAGCGTTACGGGGACTGAAGCTTTCTTT,CSSSVTGTEAFF,-,12,-,TRBJ1-1,TRBV7-9
TGTGCCAGTAGTCCTTCCCAGAGGGCTGGCTCACCCCTCCACTTT,CASSPSQRAGSPLHF,-,15,-,TRBJ1-6,TRBV19
TGTGCCAGCAGCTTGGACACCGGGACACGTAATGAAAAACTGTTTTTT,CASSLDTGTRNEKLFF,-,16,-,TRBJ1-4,TRBV5-4
TGTGCCAGCAGCGTAGGACTAGCGGGAGCCAGGGATACGCAGTATTTT,CASSVGLAGARDTQYF,-,16,TRBD2,TRBJ2-3,TRBV9
TGTGCCAGCAGCTTACGGCCGGGGGAGCAGTACTTC,CASSLRPGEQYF,once,12,-,TRBJ2-7,TRBV11-2
TGCGCCAGCAGCTTTACAGGGTCCTCCACCTACGAGCAGTACTTC,CASSFTGSSTYEQYF,once,15,-,TRBJ2-7,TRBV5-1
TGCAGTGCGATGACTAGCGGCGAGCAGTACTTC,CSAMTSGEQYF,-,11,TRBD2,TRBJ2-7,TRBV20-1
TGCGCCAGCAGCTCCGAGCCGGGGACTGGGGCCAACGTCCTGACTTTC,CASSSEPGTGANVLTF,-,16,-,TRBJ2-6,TRBV5-1
TGTGCCAGCTCACCGACAGGGGGCGAAGGCCACGAGCAGTACTTC,CASSPTGGEGHEQYF,-,15,TRBD1,TRBJ2-7,TRBV18
TGTGCCAGCAGCGGCGGGGGGCTGGAGCAGCCCCAGCATTTT,CASSGGGLEQPQHF,-,14,-,TRBJ1-5,TRBV7-9
TGTGCCAGCAGTTTATCAGGGGGGGTCGGATATTCACCCCTCCACTTT,CASSLSGGVGYSPLHF,-,16,-,TRBJ1-6,TRBV27
TGTGCCAGCTCAGCGTTGGTTAGCAATCAGCCCCAGCATTTT,CASSALVSNQPQHF,-,14,-,TRBJ1-5,TRBV18
TGTGCCAGCAGTTTAATGCCGGGACAGGGGGACACTGAAGCTTTCTTT,CASSLMPGQGDTEAFF,-,16,TRBD1,TRBJ1-1,TRBV6-6
TGTGCCAGCAGCTTGAAAGGGGGCTCCTATAATTCACCCCTCCACTTT,CASSLKGGSYNSPLHF,once,16,-,TRBJ1-6,TRBV5-5
TGCGCCAGCAGCCAACGCGACAGGGCTGGAAACACCATATATTTT,CASSQRDRAGNTIYF,once,15,TRBD1,TRBJ1-3,TRBV4-3
TGCGCCAGCAGCCCCCTCTGGACTAGCGGGGGAGGGGAGCTGTTTTTT,CASSPLWTSGGGELFF,-,16,TRBD2,TRBJ2-2,TRBV5-1
TGCGCCAGCACAACCAGCTCCTACAATGAGCAGTTCTTC,CASTTSSYNEQFF,-,13,-,TRBJ2-1,TRBV5-1
TGTGCCAGCAGATTAACCGGGACAGGGACACTTTATCACACTGAAGCTTTCTTT,CASRLTGTGTLYHTEAFF,-,18,TRBD1,TRBJ1-1,TRBV5-6
TGTGCCAGCAGCTTAGAGGGGTTAGCGGGGGGTGGGCAGTTCTTC,CASSLEGLAGGGQFF,-,15,TRBD2,TRBJ2-1,TRBV11-2
TGTGCCAGCAGCTTGGGAGGGGGTCGGGAGCAGTACTTC,CASSLGGGREQYF,-,13,-,TRBJ2-7,TRBV14
TGCGCCAGCAGCACCTCACAGGGGGCAAATGGAGAGCAGTTCTTC,CASSTSQGANGEQFF,-,15,TRBD1,TRBJ2-1,TRBV5-1
TGTGCCAGCAGTTTATCGACTCACCGAAGGGGGGGGACTTATAGCAATCAGCCCCAGCATTTT,CASSLSTHRRGGTYSNQPQHF,-,21,-,TRBJ1-5,TRBV27
TGTGCCAGCAGCACCTCACCGGGACAGTATAATTCACCCCTCCACTTT,CASSTSPGQYNSPLHF,-,16,TRBD1,TRBJ1-6,TRBV9
TGTGCCAGCAAGACTCAGGCAGGGGGCCGATCACCCCTCCACTTT,CASKTQAGGRSPLHF,few,15,TRBD1,TRBJ1-6,TRBV7-2
TGTGCCAGCAGCGTAGCTGGAGGATCTTCCCTCCACTTT,CASSVAGGSSLHF,-,13,-,TRBJ1-6,TRBV9
TGTGCCAGCTCACCACTGAGGGAATCAGCTGGGGCCAACGTCCTGACTTTC,CASSPLRESAGANVLTF,-,17,-,TRBJ2-6,TRBV18
TGTGCCAGCAGCTTCTCAGGGAATCCCCAGCCCCAGCATTTT,CASSFSGNPQPQHF,-,14,-,TRBJ1-5,TRBV5-4
TGTGCCAGCAGTGATTTGGGACAGGGGAACTATGGCTACACCTTC,CASSDLGQGNYGYTF,-,15,TRBD1,TRBJ1-2,TRBV2
TGTGCCAGCTCACCTACGGGGGTCTATAATTCACCCCTCCACTTT,CASSPTGVYNSPLHF,-,15,-,TRBJ1-6,TRBV18
TGTGCCAGCAGCGATCCCCTAGTACCCTACGAGCAGTACTTC,CASSDPLVPYEQYF,-,14,-,TRBJ2-7,TRBV7-2
TGTGCCAGCTCGGCTCGGGGACAAGGAGGAGGTTACGAGCAGTACTTC,CASSARGQGGGYEQYF,-,16,-,TRBJ2-7,TRBV18
TGTGCCAGCTCACCACAGGGGGCACTCCCTGGAAACACCATATATTTT,CASSPQGALPGNTIYF,-,16,TRBD1,TRBJ1-3,TRBV18
TGTGCCAGAAGTACCGGGACTAGCGGGCGTAACAATGAGCAGTTCTTC,CARSTGTSGRNNEQFF,-,16,TRBD2,TRBJ2-1,TRBV2
TGTGCCAGCAGCCCCTCAAGGGGACAGGCGATGAACACTGAAGCTTTCTTT,CASSPSRGQAMNTEAFF,-,17,TRBD1,TRBJ1-1,TRBV7-9